This record looks at one T cell receptor (beta chain) sequence and its context. V dropped 1 base and J dropped 7 bases, with 17 bases sitting between them. Germline CDR1 MGHRA, CDR2 YSYEKL. The CDR3 covers 17 residues. The data were taken from a study of control samples from healthy donors and cancer patients. Some clones are missing from TCRdb's copy, which holds only in-frame ones; the method was immunoSEQ multiplex PCR. The sample has roughly 170,000 clones; roughly 94% are singletons. This rearrangement joins TRBV4-1 to TRBJ1-6; no firm D call. The sequence was collected from a woman aged 18-29 years in good health. Sequencing was done on a sample of blood. The CDR3: CASSQGLWESENSPLHF. The CDR3, as DNA: TGCGCCAGCAGCCAAGGACTTTGGGAATCGGAGAATTCACCCCTCCACTTT.